This TCR beta chain was recorded in a study of T cell responses to AZD1222 COVID-19 vaccine. Data came from immunoSEQ multiplex PCR; TCRdb stores just in-frame clones and leaves some out. In the table there are about 86,000 clones, approximately 91% of which are singletons. The germline V and J ends were trimmed by 4 bases and 6 bases, with 7 bases remaining between them. The CDR3 spans 12 residues. CDR1 is LGHDT, CDR2 YNNKEL, per germline (reference sequence). This TCR was sampled from an adult in good health. This specimen was peripheral blood, taken on day 0 of AZD1222 vaccination. This rearrangement joins TRBV3-1 (or the pseudogene TRBV3-2) to TRBJ2-1, with unresolved D. CDR3 DNA sequence: TGTGCCAGCAGCCCGCCCGGCAATGAGCAGTTCTTC. Residues: CASSPPGNEQFF.